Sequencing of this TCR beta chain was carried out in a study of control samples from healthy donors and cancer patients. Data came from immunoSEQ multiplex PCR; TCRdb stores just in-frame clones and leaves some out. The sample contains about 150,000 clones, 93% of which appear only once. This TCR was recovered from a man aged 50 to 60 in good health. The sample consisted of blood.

The CDR3 DNA is TGCGCCAGCAGCTCCAACGGCGGTGACAGCACTGAAGCTTTCTTT. Encoded protein: CASSSNGGDSTEAFF. The chain has TRBV5-1 and TRBJ1-1; D is possibly TRBD1 (5 bases). The length of the CDR3 is 15 residues. Trimming removed 3 bases from V and 4 bases from J, with 16 bases in between. Germline CDR1 reads SGHRS; CDR2 reads YFSETQ.